Below are 10 T cell receptor beta chains sequenced from a single sample in a study of cytomegalovirus exposure and HLA in healthy donors. This table comes from immunoSEQ multiplex PCR, and its TCRdb copy is limited to in-frame clones, with some not included. The sample has about 120,000 clones, around 96% seen once. Sequenced sample: PBMCs. The receptor set was obtained from a man younger than 30 in good health and CMV-seronegative.

This chain connects TRBV15 to TRBJ2-3; 11 positions agree with TRBD2. The CDR3 has 15 amino acids. Germline-derived CDR1 and CDR2 are LNHNV and YYDKDF (reference sequence). V was pared by 4 bases and J by 3 bases, with 3 bases of the junction left unmatched. Written as DNA, the CDR3 is TGTGCCACCAGCACCAGGACTAGCGGGACAGATACGCAGTATTTT. It yields the protein CATSTRTSGTDTQYF.

The V gene is TRBV30, the J gene TRBJ1-5; the D gene is possibly TRBD1 (6 bases). This CDR3 region has 14 residues. Germline V gives CDR1 GTSNPN, CDR2 SVGIG (reference sequence). V lost 4 bases and J lost 1, with 11 bases in between. CDR3 amino acids: CAWNLDRSNQPQHF. The CDR3 coding sequence is TGTGCCTGGAATCTAGACAGGAGCAATCAGCCCCAGCATTTT.

This clone has just one count. The chain recombines TRBV5-5 with TRBJ1-3; weak D call: TRBD1 (5 bases). The V and J ends lost 0 bases and 0 bases respectively, with 7 bases between them. Per germline, CDR1 SGHKS and CDR2 YYEKEE (reference sequence). The CDR3 sequence is 15 residues long. The CDR3 coding sequence is TGTGCCAGCAGCTTGGGACAGAGCTCTGGAAACACCATATATTTT. This sequence encodes CASSLGQSSGNTIYF.

The chain uses TRBV25-1 and TRBJ1-1; tentative D call: TRBD1 (5 bases). The CDR3 consists of 13 residues. The V gene lost 8 bases and the J gene lost 0 bases, with 10 bases spanning the gap. Germline V gene data show CDR1 as MGHDK and CDR2 as SYGVNS. The CDR3 nucleotides read TGTGCCAGCTCAGGGACTATGAACACTGAAGCTTTCTTT. Encoded protein: CASSGTMNTEAFF.

The gene calls are TRBV7-3 and TRBJ2-1; 9 positions match TRBD1. CDR1 and CDR2 (germline): SGHTA, FQGTGA. V gave up 5 bases and J gave up 5 bases; unmatched junction bases: 10. CDR3 length equals 16 residues. The CDR3 DNA is TGTGCCAGCAGCCCTGGGACAGGGACGTTAAACAATGAGCAGTTCTTC. As protein: CASSPGTGTLNNEQFF.

This clone was detected only once. The chain links TRBV5-5 to TRBJ2-7; D perhaps matches TRBD2 (6 bases). The CDR3 has 12 residues. Germline V gene lookup returns CDR1 SGHKS and CDR2 YYEKEE (reference sequence). The germline V and J ends were trimmed by 3 bases and 5 bases, with 9 bases remaining between them. This CDR3 reads CASSWDSNEQYF. Here the CDR3 DNA reads TGTGCCAGCAGCTGGGACTCTAACGAGCAGTACTTC.

This clone was found a few times. At one of its ends the junction is not consistent with the germline gene, which may arise from a read error. This chain uses TRBV7-7 with TRBJ2-1, with TRBD2 matching over 11 bases. This CDR3 comprises 14 residues. Germline V gene sequence: CDR1 SSHAT, CDR2 FNYEAQ (reference sequence). The CDR3 bases are TGTGCTAGCAGCTTAGCGGGAGGGAAAAATGAGCAGTTCTTC. Translated: CASSLAGGKNEQFF. The entire variable domain, with the rest obtained from reference TRBV7-7 and TRBJ2-1, is as follows: GAGVSQSPRYKVTKRGQDVTLRCDPISSHATLYWYQQALGQGPEFLTYFNYEAQPDKSGLPSDRFSAERPEGSISTLTIQRTEQRDSAMYRCASSLAGGKNEQFFGPGTRLTVL.

The chain uses TRBV6-9 and TRBJ2-7; 9 nucleotides match TRBD1. V was pared by 8 bases and J by 4 bases, with 12 bases of the junction left unmatched. CDR1 and CDR2 from the germline V gene are MNHGY and SVAAGI. The CDR3 contains 15 residues. This CDR3 is CASVHPPGQGYEQYF. In nucleotides, the CDR3 is TGTGCCAGCGTACATCCGCCGGGACAGGGTTACGAGCAGTACTTC.

The chain links TRBV27 to TRBJ2-7; possible D gene TRBD1, 6 bases. Germline CDR1 is MNHEY and CDR2 is SMNVEV (reference sequence). V lost 8 bases, J lost 0 bases, and 14 bases lay in between. This CDR3 is built from 14 residues. The CDR3 loop is CASSTGPSSYEQYF. The CDR3 DNA sequence: TGTGCCAGCTCGACAGGTCCCAGCTCCTACGAGCAGTACTTC.

V gene TRBV11-2 combines with J gene TRBJ2-5; 10 bases are shared with TRBD1. With 1 base clipped from V and 0 bases from J, the junction kept 2 bases outside the gene matches. Germline CDR1 and CDR2: SGHAT and FQNNGV. CDR3 length equals 16 residues. The CDR3 nucleotides are TGTGCCAGCAGCTTAGGGACAGGGGGGTACCAAGAGACCCAGTACTTC. The encoded protein is CASSLGTGGYQETQYF.